The next 9 T cell receptor beta chains were all read from a single sample in a study of blood T cell repertoires in COVID-19. The data were produced by immunoSEQ multiplex PCR, yet TCRdb's version contains in-frame clones alone and is incomplete. This sample carries fewer than 250,000 clones, around 86% of them seen once, and the ten largest clones take roughly 4.1%. The specimen was peripheral blood. These receptors were collected from a man aged 45 to 65 with acute or convalescent COVID-19.

This clone has only a few counts. J is TRBJ1-1 and V is TRBV5-1, with 8 bases lining up with TRBD1. J gave up 0 bases and V 4 bases, and 5 bases lay outside the gene matches. This CDR3 is 15 amino acids long. Germline V gene sequence: CDR1 SGHRS, CDR2 YFSETQ. The CDR3 bases are TGCGCCAGCAGCAAGGGACAGGTCCTGAACACTGAAGCTTTCTTT. Its translation is CASSKGQVLNTEAFF.

This sequence joins TRBV4-1 and TRBJ1-4; TRBD1 matches 7 bases. Trimming took 3 bases from V and 8 from J; bases not matched to a gene: 9. The CDR3 loop spans 15 amino acids. Germline loops: CDR1 MGHRA, CDR2 YSYEKL. CDR3 nucleotides: TGCGCCAGCAGCCAGGGACAGACAGTATTAGAAAAACTGTTTTTT. It encodes CASSQGQTVLEKLFF.

Comments on this clone: A much larger clone differs from this one at a single base, so this may be a read error. The genes are TRBV3-1 (or the pseudogene TRBV3-2) and TRBJ2-5; D is possibly TRBD2 (6 bases). CDR1 LGHDT and CDR2 YNNKEL come from the germline V gene (reference sequence). The CDR3 length is 18 residues. CDR3 bases: TGTGTCAGCAGCCAAGAAAGGGAGCTGACTAGGGATCAGGAGACCCAGTACTTC. It is translated as CVSSQERELTRDQETQYF.

This clone was picked up one time. The gene calls are TRBV6-4 and TRBJ2-1; possibly TRBD1 for D (5 bases). The germline V and J ends were trimmed by 0 bases and 0 bases, with 9 bases remaining between them. Germline CDR1 reads MRHNA; CDR2 reads SNTAGT. The CDR3 has 16 amino acids. The CDR3 reads CASSDSWGSSYNEQFF. Here the CDR3 DNA reads TGTGCCAGCAGTGACTCATGGGGCAGCTCCTACAATGAGCAGTTCTTC.

The rearrangement joins TRBV2 to TRBJ1-1; D is uncertain. Trimming took off 7 bases at V and 3 bases at J, with 6 bases between the two ends. There are 11 residues in the CDR3. Germline values: CDR1 SNHLY, CDR2 FYNNEI. Written as DNA, the CDR3 is TGTGCCAGCACAGGATACACTGAAGCTTTCTTT. This codes for CASTGYTEAFF.

This chain's CDR3 is CASSLGGQNTEAFF. CDR3 nucleotides: TGTGCCAGCAGCTTGGGGGGACAGAACACTGAAGCTTTCTTT. The gene calls are TRBV5-4 and TRBJ1-1, with a possible D match to TRBD1 (6 bases). CDR1 is SGHNT, CDR2 YYREEE, per germline (reference sequence). The CDR3 contains 14 residues. Trimming took off 0 bases at V and 1 base at J, with 7 bases between the two ends.

The V call is TRBV2, the J call TRBJ1-1; D is perhaps TRBD1 (6 bases). V dropped 6 bases and J dropped 1 base, with 12 bases sitting between them. The CDR3 contains 14 residues. Germline assignment: CDR1 SNHLY and CDR2 FYNNEI. CDR3 coding DNA: TGTGCCAGCAGGGGCAGGGGTTCGAACACTGAAGCTTTCTTT. Protein product: CASRGRGSNTEAFF.

The chain recombines TRBV28 with TRBJ1-5, with 11 bases that match TRBD1. Germline CDR1 reads MDHEN; CDR2 reads SYDVKM. The J segment lost 7 bases and the V segment lost 6 bases, leaving 5 bases of the junction unmatched. This CDR3 spans 14 amino acids. For the CDR3, the DNA is TGTGCCAGCAGAAGGACAGGGGGCAGGCAGCCCCAGCATTTT. Encoded protein: CASRRTGGRQPQHF.

The chain joins TRBV18 to TRBJ1-2, with D possibly TRBD1 on 6 matching bases. Germline-derived CDR1 and CDR2 are KGHSH and LQKENI. V lost 8 bases and J lost 0, with 19 bases in between. CDR3 length equals 16 residues. CDR3 sequence (DNA): TGTGCCAGCACATACGGGACAACCCGAGCTAACTATGGCTACACCTTC. Residues: CASTYGTTRANYGYTF.